These T cell receptor beta chains were read from a single sample in a study of Ad26.COV2.S vaccination and SARS-CoV-2 variants. Assay used: immunoSEQ multiplex PCR; TCRdb lists only in-frame clones, some missing. The data show 300,000 to 400,000 clones, 86% seen once. The sequencing here drew on peripheral blood, taken in a trial of Ad26.COV2.S vaccine versus placebo. These receptors came from a person aged 18-60 years who received the Ad26.COV2.S COVID-19 vaccine or a placebo. Each CDR3 is given with its conserved first and last residue. Fields, in order: clone size, J gene, V gene, D gene, CDR3 protein, CDR3 DNA. D genes are given only for firm matches. Part of the rows lack a size; the others show once, few, many or a class for expanded clones.

. | TRBJ1-1 | TRBV10-3 | TRBD1 | CAISESETGGNTEAFF | TGTGCCATCAGTGAGTCTGAAACAGGGGGAAACACTGAAGCTTTCTTT
. | TRBJ2-2 | TRBV7-2 | TRBD2 | CASSLGLAGGGNTGELFF | TGTGCCAGCAGCTTGGGACTAGCGGGAGGCGGGAACACCGGGGAGCTGTTTTTT
once | TRBJ1-6 | TRBV6-1 | . | CASSDGRPYNSPLHF | TGTGCCAGCAGTGACGGCAGGCCTTATAATTCACCCCTCCACTTT
. | TRBJ2-7 | TRBV7-8 | . | CASSLQYGPDYEQYF | TGTGCCAGCAGCTTACAATACGGGCCTGACTACGAGCAGTACTTC
. | TRBJ2-7 | TRBV19 | TRBD1 | CASSPGTGRIHEQYF | TGTGCCAGTAGTCCCGGGACAGGGAGGATCCACGAGCAGTACTTC
. | TRBJ1-1 | TRBV4-1 | TRBD1 | CASSQQSGTGRNTEAFF | TGCGCCAGCAGCCAACAATCCGGGACAGGGCGGAACACTGAAGCTTTCTTT
. | TRBJ2-1 | TRBV4-3 | . | CASSQGAKGYHEQFF | TGCGCCAGCAGCCAAGGAGCTAAGGGGTACCATGAGCAGTTCTTC
. | TRBJ2-1 | TRBV7-8 | . | CASSGVSSYNEQFF | TGTGCCAGCAGCGGGGTTAGCTCCTACAATGAGCAGTTCTTC
. | TRBJ2-1 | TRBV19 | . | CASSPTLTRQASSYNEQFF | TGTGCCAGTAGTCCAACCCTAACTAGACAGGCCAGCTCCTACAATGAGCAGTTCTTC
. | TRBJ2-2 | TRBV3-1/TRBV3-2 | . | CASSHTGGLDGELFF | TGTGCCAGCAGCCACACTGGGGGGTTGGACGGGGAGCTGTTTTTT
. | TRBJ1-3 | TRBV28 | . | CASSRQVPNTIYF | TGTGCCAGCAGCCGACAGGTCCCCAACACCATATATTTT
. | TRBJ2-5 | TRBV7-7 | . | CASSLDWQETQYF | TGTGCCAGCAGCTTAGACTGGCAAGAGACCCAGTACTTC
few | TRBJ2-5 | TRBV7-2 | . | CASSARGGNGEETQYF | TGTGCCAGCAGCGCCCGAGGGGGGAATGGGGAAGAGACCCAGTACTTC
. | TRBJ2-1 | TRBV12-3/TRBV12-4 | . | CASSRSGNEQFF | TGTGCCAGCAGTAGGTCGGGGAATGAGCAGTTCTTC
. | TRBJ2-7 | TRBV3-1/TRBV3-2 | TRBD1 | CASSQGTGPYEQYF | TGTGCCAGCAGCCAAGGGACAGGGCCCTACGAGCAGTACTTC
. | TRBJ1-5 | TRBV7-2 | TRBD1 | CASSLNGRGSNQPQHF | TGTGCCAGCAGCTTAAATGGCAGGGGGTCTAATCAGCCCCAGCATTTT
. | TRBJ2-1 | TRBV4-2 | TRBD2 | CASSRLELAQDEQFF | TGTGCCAGCAGCCGGCTGGAACTAGCGCAAGATGAGCAGTTCTTC
. | TRBJ2-4 | TRBV19 | . | CASNFLGDIQYF | TGTGCCAGTAACTTTCTAGGGGACATTCAGTACTTC
. | TRBJ1-3 | TRBV10-2 | . | CASGDTNSGNTIYF | TGCGCCAGCGGGGACACCAACTCTGGAAACACCATATATTTT
. | TRBJ2-7 | TRBV5-1 | TRBD2 | CASSPIWDYTYEQYF | TGCGCCAGCAGCCCTATTTGGGACTATACCTACGAGCAGTACTTC
. | TRBJ1-2 | TRBV15 | . | CATSRDYSGLGYTF | TGTGCCACCAGCAGAGATTATTCAGGGTTAGGCTACACCTTC
few | TRBJ1-2 | TRBV27 | . | CASSSRDSWGYTF | TGTGCCAGCAGTTCACGGGACTCGTGGGGCTACACCTTC
. | TRBJ1-4 | TRBV7-8 | TRBD1 | CASSPDRQGVNEKLFF | TGTGCCAGCAGCCCAGACAGACAGGGGGTTAATGAAAAACTGTTTTTT
. | TRBJ2-5 | TRBV7-7 | TRBD2 | CASSSLAGAQETQYF | TGTGCCAGCAGCTCGTTAGCGGGCGCGCAAGAGACCCAGTACTTC
. | TRBJ2-7 | TRBV6-6 | . | CASSFPLTYEQYF | TGTGCCAGCAGTTTTCCGTTGACCTACGAGCAGTACTTC
. | TRBJ2-3 | TRBV4-3 | . | CASSQDHGADTQYF | TGCGCCAGCAGCCAAGATCATGGCGCAGATACGCAGTATTTT
many | TRBJ1-3 | TRBV9 | . | CASSVGDGNTIYF | TGTGCCAGCAGCGTAGGTGACGGAAACACCATATATTTT
. | TRBJ1-2 | TRBV28 | . | CASRTPPNYGYTF | TGTGCCAGCCGGACACCTCCTAACTATGGCTACACCTTC
. | TRBJ2-7 | TRBV7-9 | TRBD2 | CASSPGLAGGSFYEQYF | TGTGCCAGCAGCCCGGGACTAGCGGGAGGATCGTTCTACGAGCAGTACTTC
few | TRBJ2-1 | TRBV7-8 | . | CASSLEYTFEQFF | TGTGCCAGCAGCTTAGAATACACCTTTGAGCAGTTCTTC
. | TRBJ1-6 | TRBV4-1 | . | CASSQDPNNSPLHF | TGCGCCAGCAGCCAAGACCCTAATAATTCACCCCTCCACTTT
. | TRBJ1-4 | TRBV10-1 | . | CASSTGTSGAKLFF | TGCGCCAGTTCAACCGGGACCTCTGGGGCAAAACTGTTTTTT
. | TRBJ1-6 | TRBV27 | . | CASRWDRNSPLHF | TGTGCCAGCAGGTGGGACCGAAATTCACCCCTCCACTTT
. | TRBJ1-3 | TRBV9 | . | CASSRTPQYSGNTIYF | TGTGCCAGCAGCCGGACACCCCAGTACTCTGGAAACACCATATATTTT
. | TRBJ1-2 | TRBV5-4 | . | CASSLPAVGGPNYGYTF | TGTGCCAGCAGCTTGCCGGCAGTCGGTGGGCCAAACTATGGCTACACCTTC
. | TRBJ1-2 | TRBV7-2 | . | CASSSLQVKGYTF | TGTGCCAGCAGCTCTTTACAGGTTAAAGGCTACACCTTC
. | TRBJ1-5 | TRBV23-1 | . | CASSHPPHRVRAGQPQHF | TGCGCCAGCAGTCACCCCCCCCACAGGGTAAGAGCCGGTCAGCCCCAGCATTTT
. | TRBJ2-7 | TRBV3-1/TRBV3-2 | . | CASSQDLAGREQYF | TGTGCCAGCAGCCAAGATTTGGCGGGTCGCGAGCAGTACTTC
once | TRBJ1-5 | TRBV19 | . | CASRAGLGGDQPQHF | TGTGCCAGTAGGGCCGGACTTGGAGGAGATCAGCCCCAGCATTTT
. | TRBJ1-2 | TRBV3-1/TRBV3-2 | . | CASSQRGRGYTF | TGTGCCAGCAGCCAACGGGGCAGGGGCTACACCTTC
. | TRBJ1-1 | TRBV5-4 | . | CASSFAPRTTEAFF | TGTGCCAGCAGCTTCGCCCCCCGGACCACTGAAGCTTTCTTT
few | TRBJ1-6 | TRBV13 | . | CASSSGQLSNSPLHF | TGTGCCAGCAGCTCCGGACAGCTAAGTAATTCACCCCTCCACTTT
. | TRBJ2-3 | TRBV5-6 | . | CASSLAVRRTDTQYF | TGTGCCAGCAGCTTGGCCGTTCGTCGCACAGATACGCAGTATTTT
. | TRBJ1-1 | TRBV19 | . | CASSISPMNTEAFF | TGTGCCAGTAGTATCAGTCCGATGAACACTGAAGCTTTCTTT
. | TRBJ2-2 | TRBV5-1 | . | CASSLNSNTGELFF | TGCGCCAGCAGCTTGAACAGTAACACCGGGGAGCTGTTTTTT
. | TRBJ2-7 | TRBV27 | TRBD1 | CASRPRPGQVRHEQYF | TGTGCCAGCAGACCCAGACCGGGACAGGTCCGCCACGAGCAGTACTTC
. | TRBJ2-3 | TRBV5-1 | . | CASSWWEEDTQYF | TGCGCCAGCAGCTGGTGGGAGGAAGATACGCAGTATTTT
. | TRBJ2-1 | TRBV6-2/TRBV6-3 | . | CASSYSSVGITNQFF | TGTGCCAGCAGTTACTCGTCCGTCGGGATAACTAATCAGTTCTTC